This TCR beta chain comes out of a study of T cells after yellow fever vaccination. Study results and caveats: Re-detected after boosting: most primary clones, about 96% of CD4 and 75% to 90% of CD8.

V was clipped by 8 bases and J by 4 bases, with 14 bases between them. CDR1 and CDR2 from the germline V gene are MNHNS and SASEGT. This CDR3 comprises 13 residues. From the 5' RACE reads, TCRdb called clonotypes with MiXCR, one entry per CDR3 protein. The sample includes tens of thousands of distinct CDR3 sequences, less than 8% seen only once; the top ten take around a fifth. This specimen was PBMCs, either bulk or a sorted T-cell subset (CD4+, CD8+, memory, or dextramer-sorted; not recorded which), taken on the day of the first yellow fever vaccination. J is TRBJ2-5 and V is TRBV6-1; either TRBD1 or TRBD2 may fit D (6 bases each). The receptor comes from a young man who received the YFV17D yellow fever vaccine. In DNA, the CDR3 is TGTGCCAGCGGGACGGGGGCTAGAGAGACCCAGTACTTC. Amino acids: CASGTGARETQYF.